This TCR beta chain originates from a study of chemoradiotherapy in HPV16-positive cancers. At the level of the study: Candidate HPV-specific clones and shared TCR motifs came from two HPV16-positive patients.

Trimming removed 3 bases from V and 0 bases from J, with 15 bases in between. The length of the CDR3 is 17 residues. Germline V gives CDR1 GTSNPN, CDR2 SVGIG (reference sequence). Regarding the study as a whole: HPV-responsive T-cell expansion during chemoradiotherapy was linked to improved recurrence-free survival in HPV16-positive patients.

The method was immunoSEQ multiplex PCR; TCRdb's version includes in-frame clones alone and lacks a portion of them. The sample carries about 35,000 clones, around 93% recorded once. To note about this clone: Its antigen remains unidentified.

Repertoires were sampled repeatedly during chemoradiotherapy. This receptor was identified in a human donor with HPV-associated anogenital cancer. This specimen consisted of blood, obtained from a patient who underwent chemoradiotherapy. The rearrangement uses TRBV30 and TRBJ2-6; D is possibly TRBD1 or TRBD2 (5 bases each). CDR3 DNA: TGTGCCTGGAGGGAACCGGGACGGCGCTCTGGGGCCAACGTCCTGACTTTC. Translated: CAWREPGRRSGANVLTF.